Each of the 28 T cell receptor beta chains below was sequenced from the same sample in a study of cytomegalovirus exposure and HLA in healthy donors. PCR primers comprised 60 Vbeta and 13 Jbeta primers. Assay used: immunoSEQ multiplex PCR; TCRdb lists only in-frame clones, some missing. The sample has approximately 130,000 clones; 77% are singletons. Sequencing was carried out using PBMCs. The receptors here all came from a woman aged 40 to 49 in good health and CMV-seronegative.

The chain uses TRBV6-1 and TRBJ2-1; D is uncertain. The CDR3 contains 11 residues. V dropped 4 bases and J dropped 6 bases, with 4 bases sitting between them. Germline V CDR1 and CDR2: MNHNS, SASEGT. Here the CDR3 reads CASSAFNEQFF. CDR3 DNA sequence: TGTGCCAGCAGTGCCTTCAATGAGCAGTTCTTC.

Only a few counts were recorded for this clone. The chain combines TRBV29-1 with TRBJ1-5, with TRBD1 matching over 7 bases. CDR1 SQVTM and CDR2 ANQGSEA come from the germline V gene. CDR3 length equals 14 residues. After removal of 7 bases from V and 0 bases from J, the junction contained 6 bases not matched to a gene. Written as DNA, the CDR3 is TGCAGCGCCCGGGACAGTAATAGCAATCAGCCCCAGCATTTT. As protein: CSARDSNSNQPQHF.

The chain combines TRBV25-1 with TRBJ1-3, with 9 bases fitting TRBD1. The length of the CDR3 is 17 residues. In germline, CDR1 is MGHDK, CDR2 SYGVNS. V lost 3 bases and J lost 0; bases outside the gene matches: 6. The chain's CDR3 is CASSEETGGHSGNTIYF. As DNA, the CDR3 is TGTGCCAGCAGTGAGGAAACAGGGGGCCACTCTGGAAACACCATATATTTT.

V and J are TRBV29-1 and TRBJ1-1; D gene unclear. V lost 7 bases to trimming and J lost 1 base, with 13 bases between them. The CDR3 totals 13 residues. Germline V CDR1 and CDR2: SQVTM, ANQGSEA. The CDR3 bases are TGCAGCGGTCGGACTGGAGGGAACACTGAAGCTTTCTTT. Protein sequence: CSGRTGGNTEAFF.

This clone was seen only a few times. V is TRBV18 and J is TRBJ2-3; TRBD2 aligns across 7 bases. Germline CDR1 reads KGHSH; CDR2 reads LQKENI. This CDR3 has 16 residues. V was pared by 6 bases and J by 2 bases, with 11 bases of the junction left unmatched. The CDR3 reads CASSPTERGTTDTQYF. CDR3 bases: TGTGCCAGCTCTCCCACTGAGCGGGGAACCACAGATACGCAGTATTTT.

The V and J genes are TRBV6-4 and TRBJ1-1; 7 nucleotides align to TRBD1. V was clipped by 0 bases and J by 5 bases; unmatched bases: 3. The CDR3 totals 14 residues. Germline V CDR1 and CDR2: MRHNA, SNTAGT. CDR3 amino acids: CASSDSGRGTEAFF. The CDR3 DNA reads TGTGCCAGCAGTGACTCGGGCAGGGGGACTGAAGCTTTCTTT.

A remark on this clone: Other DNA sequences from this sample encode an identical CDR3 as well. The CDR3 coding sequence is TGTGCCAGTAGTTGGACAGGTGACTACGAGCAGTACTTC. Its translation: CASSWTGDYEQYF. The V gene is TRBV19, the J gene TRBJ2-7; 7 nucleotides line up with TRBD1. The CDR3 totals 13 residues. Germline CDR1 LNHDA, CDR2 SQIVND (reference sequence). The junction had 4 bases not matched to a gene; V was cut back by 5 bases and J by 3 bases.

The chain combines TRBV7-8 with TRBJ1-2; D not certain. The CDR3 is 15 amino acids. The V gene lost 6 bases and the J gene lost 4 bases, with 18 bases spanning the gap. The germline V gene encodes CDR1 SGHVS and CDR2 FQNEAQ. Written as DNA, the CDR3 is TGTGCCAGCAGTTCTAGTAGTCGTCCTACCTATGGCTACACCTTC. It specifies CASSSSSRPTYGYTF.

This rearrangement joins TRBV7-8 to TRBJ2-5; the D gene is possibly TRBD1 (7 bases). CDR1 and CDR2 (germline): SGHVS, FQNEAQ. V gave up 8 bases and J gave up 1 base, with 11 bases separating them. The CDR3 covers 13 residues. This CDR3 reads CASRGTAQETQYF. CDR3 nucleotide sequence: TGTGCCAGCCGGGGGACAGCCCAAGAGACCCAGTACTTC.

This sequence joins TRBV5-1 and TRBJ2-1, with 7 bases that match TRBD1. J was trimmed by 8 bases and V by 5 bases; bases with no gene match: 13. The germline gives CDR1 SGHRS, CDR2 YFSETQ. The CDR3 extends over 15 amino acids. CDR3 DNA sequence: TGCGCCAGCAGTCTCCGACAGGGTTCGTTCCATGAGCAGTTCTTC. It translates to CASSLRQGSFHEQFF.

This clone was seen only once. The chain carries TRBV4-1 and TRBJ1-5; unclear D gene. From germline, CDR1 is MGHRA and CDR2 YSYEKL. The CDR3 has 15 residues. V was cut by 0 bases and J by 1 base, with 7 bases left in between. The CDR3 is CASSQEATSNQPQHF. In nucleotides, the CDR3 is TGCGCCAGCAGCCAAGAGGCAACCAGCAATCAGCCCCAGCATTTT.

The chain is built from TRBV18 and TRBJ1-2, with 8 bases identical to TRBD1. Trimming removed 2 bases from V and 7 bases from J; junction bases left unmatched: 12. The length of the CDR3 is 16 residues. Germline lookup yields CDR1 KGHSH and CDR2 LQKENI. As DNA, the CDR3 is TGTGCCAGCTCACCAGAGGCGAGCAGGGGGCTTGGTGGCTACACCTTC. This gives the protein CASSPEASRGLGGYTF.

The chain is built from TRBV2 and TRBJ2-5, with TRBD1 matching over 7 bases. The germline gives CDR1 SNHLY, CDR2 FYNNEI. The CDR3 contains 17 residues. J lost 3 bases, V lost 0 bases, and 10 bases had no gene match. CDR3 amino acids: CASSEAQGGFKKETQYF. The CDR3 DNA reads TGTGCCAGCAGTGAAGCGCAAGGGGGCTTTAAGAAAGAGACCCAGTACTTC.

The CDR3 DNA reads TGTGCCACCTGGGAGCGGGTGGGTACAGATACGCAGTATTTT. It yields the protein CATWERVGTDTQYF. This chain uses TRBV6-1 with TRBJ2-3; tentative D call: TRBD2 (6 bases). Trimming removed 10 bases from V and 3 bases from J, with 17 bases in between. CDR3 size: 14 residues. The germline V gene has CDR1 MNHNS and CDR2 SASEGT.

This chain joins TRBV9 and TRBJ2-5; 7 bases are shared with TRBD1. V gave up 0 bases and J gave up 1 base; unmatched junction bases: 0. The CDR3 runs to 14 residues. Germline lookup yields CDR1 SGDLS and CDR2 YYNGEE. This CDR3 reads CASSVAGGQETQYF. The CDR3 DNA sequence: TGTGCCAGCAGCGTAGCAGGGGGCCAAGAGACCCAGTACTTC.

The chain links TRBV2 to TRBJ1-4; tentatively, D is TRBD1 (5 bases). Germline V lookup: CDR1 SNHLY, CDR2 FYNNEI. The CDR3 loop spans 16 amino acids. The germline V and J ends were trimmed by 2 bases and 8 bases, with 18 bases remaining between them. This chain's CDR3 is CASSESGLLGWEKLFF. The CDR3 nucleotides read TGTGCCAGCAGTGAATCGGGACTCCTGGGGTGGGAAAAACTGTTTTTT.

The chain couples TRBV6-5 to TRBJ1-2, with unresolved D. This CDR3 comprises 14 residues. V was pared by 6 bases and J by 0 bases, with 11 bases between. Germline loops: CDR1 MNHEY, CDR2 SVGAGI. The CDR3 here is CASRADAANYGYTF. The CDR3 nucleotides read TGTGCCAGCAGAGCGGACGCCGCTAACTATGGCTACACCTTC.

The chain recombines TRBV9 with TRBJ2-7; 8 bases match TRBD1. CDR1 is SGDLS and CDR2 is YYNGEE in the germline V gene. This CDR3 spans 13 amino acids. Trimming took 3 bases from V and 5 from J; bases not matched to a gene: 4. CDR3 sequence: CASSAGGLDEQYF. In DNA, the CDR3 is TGTGCCAGCAGCGCAGGGGGCTTGGACGAGCAGTACTTC. The whole variable domain, filled in from reference TRBV9 and TRBJ2-7, reads DSGVTQTPKHLITATGQRVTLRCSPRSGDLSVYWYQQSLDQGLQFLIQYYNGEERAKGNILERFSAQQFPDLHSELNLSSLELGDSALYFCASSAGGLDEQYFGPGTRLTVT.

CDR3 sequence (DNA): TGTGCCAGCAGTTTGACAGGAGTCTCTGGAAACACCATATATTTT. This encodes CASSLTGVSGNTIYF. The V and J genes are TRBV6-5 and TRBJ1-3, with D possibly matching TRBD1 (6 bases). The V gene's germline CDR1 is MNHEY and CDR2 SVGAGI. Trimming shortened V by 4 bases and J by 0 bases, and 10 bases separated the two germline ends. The CDR3 has 15 residues.

The V and J genes are TRBV25-1 and TRBJ1-4, with no clear D. CDR1 is MGHDK, CDR2 SYGVNS, per germline. The CDR3 has 15 residues. V dropped 2 bases and J dropped 4 bases, with 11 bases sitting between them. CDR3 DNA sequence: TGTGCCAGCAGTGAAAATTCTTTGTATAATGAAAAACTGTTTTTT. Its protein product is CASSENSLYNEKLFF.

The chain has TRBV30 and TRBJ1-2; D perhaps matches TRBD1 (5 bases). CDR3 length equals 12 residues. V was trimmed by 3 bases and J by 8 bases, leaving 13 bases between them. Germline lookup yields CDR1 GTSNPN and CDR2 SVGIG (reference sequence). CDR3 protein: CAWSRDLWGYTF. The CDR3 coding sequence is TGTGCCTGGAGCCGGGACTTGTGGGGCTACACCTTC.

The chain recombines TRBV5-6 with TRBJ1-2; 9 nucleotides line up with TRBD1. The CDR3 loop spans 14 amino acids. Losses at the gene ends were 4 bases for V and 3 bases for J; bases not matched to a gene: 4. Germline CDR1 SGHDT, CDR2 YYEEEE. CDR3 amino acids: CASSPTGGDYGYTF. In DNA, the CDR3 is TGTGCCAGCAGCCCGACAGGGGGGGACTATGGCTACACCTTC. Full variable domain (remainder filled in from reference TRBV5-6 and TRBJ1-2): DAGVTQSPTHLIKTRGQQVTLRCSPKSGHDTVSWYQQALGQGPQFIFQYYEEEERQRGNFPDRFSGHQFPNYSSELNVNALLLGDSALYLCASSPTGGDYGYTFGSGTRLTVV.

Only one count was recorded for this clone. The chain links TRBV7-9 to TRBJ1-1; 9 bases are shared with TRBD1. Trimming at V came to 4 bases and at J to 8 bases, leaving 14 bases not matched to a gene. The germline V gene encodes CDR1 SEHNR and CDR2 FQNEAQ (reference sequence). The CDR3 spans 16 residues. CDR3 residues: CASSSRTGEVVQEAFF. The CDR3 nucleotides read TGTGCCAGCAGCTCAAGGACAGGGGAGGTTGTCCAGGAAGCTTTCTTT.

This clone was counted a few times. The chain employs TRBV28 and TRBJ2-5, with D possibly TRBD1 on 5 matching bases. The germline gives CDR1 MDHEN, CDR2 SYDVKM. Trimming took 1 base from V and 5 from J, leaving 11 bases between them. The CDR3 length is 14 residues. CDR3: CASSLLGLAETQYF. CDR3 coding DNA: TGTGCCAGCAGTTTATTGGGGCTCGCGGAGACCCAGTACTTC.

About this clone itself: Other DNA sequences in this sample translate to the same CDR3. The chain has TRBV6-1 and TRBJ1-5, with D perhaps matching TRBD1 (5 bases). The CDR3 sequence is 14 residues long. Per germline, CDR1 MNHNS and CDR2 SASEGT. The V and J ends lost 2 bases and 4 bases respectively, with 9 bases between them. In DNA, the CDR3 is TGTGCCAGCAGTGAACCAGGGTTGAATCAGCCCCAGCATTTT. Its translation: CASSEPGLNQPQHF.

The chain employs TRBV6-1 and TRBJ2-3, with D maybe TRBD2 (7 bases). This CDR3 is built from 15 residues. The V and J ends lost 4 bases and 2 bases respectively, with 13 bases between them. Germline V gene data show CDR1 as MNHNS and CDR2 as SASEGT. CDR3 sequence (DNA): TGTGCCAGCAGTGTAGGGGGGGCCTCCACAGATACGCAGTATTTT. It yields the protein CASSVGGASTDTQYF.

This clone showed up just a few times. The V gene is TRBV5-6, the J gene TRBJ1-6; 8 bases are a match to TRBD1. This CDR3 region has 14 residues. The germline gives CDR1 SGHDT, CDR2 YYEEEE. J lost 5 bases, V lost 3 bases, and 1 base had no gene match. CDR3 nucleotides: TGTGCCAGCAGCTCGACAGGGGATAATTCACCCCTCCACTTT. It yields the protein CASSSTGDNSPLHF. Full variable domain (outside the CDR3, taken from reference TRBV5-6 and TRBJ1-6): DAGVTQSPTHLIKTRGQQVTLRCSPKSGHDTVSWYQQALGQGPQFIFQYYEEEERQRGNFPDRFSGHQFPNYSSELNVNALLLGDSALYLCASSSTGDNSPLHFGNGTRLTVT.

This clone was counted between two and nine times. CDR3 sequence reads: CAISIDRDHEQYF. CDR3 nucleotide sequence: TGTGCCATCAGTATCGACAGGGATCACGAGCAGTACTTC. The genes are TRBV10-3 and TRBJ2-7; 7 bases agree with TRBD1. The CDR3 has 13 amino acids. Germline CDR1 and CDR2: ENHRY and SYGVKD. With V trimmed by 5 bases and J by 5 bases, 6 bases remained unmatched.